Presented here are 31 T cell receptor beta chains from one specimen sequenced in a study of blood T cell repertoires in COVID-19. The assay was immunoSEQ multiplex PCR, and TCRdb's table has in-frame clones only and misses some. The repertoire has some 130,000 clones, more than 85% of them found once; the top ten carry about 4.4%. Input material: peripheral blood. All receptors come from a man between 60 and 75 years old with COVID-19, enrolled during active disease.

This chain connects TRBV6-5 to TRBJ1-2; 9 nucleotides line up with TRBD1. The germline V gene has CDR1 MNHEY and CDR2 SVGAGI. Losses at the gene ends were 8 bases for V and 4 bases for J; bases not matched to a gene: 2. There are 12 residues in the CDR3. CDR3 loop: CASGTGTYGYTF. The CDR3 bases are TGTGCCAGCGGGACAGGGACCTATGGCTACACCTTC.

This clone was counted once. This rearrangement joins TRBV20-1 to TRBJ1-4; D is unresolved. V lost 4 bases and J 7 bases, leaving 7 bases between the germline ends. Germline V gives CDR1 DFQATT, CDR2 SNEGSKA (reference sequence). This CDR3 region has 11 residues. The CDR3 here is CSATMSEKLFF. DNA of the CDR3: TGCAGTGCTACCATGAGTGAAAAACTGTTTTTT.

V usage is TRBV19 and J usage is TRBJ1-2; D is ambiguous. The germline CDR1 and CDR2 sequences are LNHDA and SQIVND (reference sequence). There are 14 residues in the CDR3. Trimming removed 3 bases from V and 2 bases from J, with 10 bases in between. CDR3 region: CASSILASNYGYTF. DNA for the CDR3: TGTGCCAGTAGTATTCTGGCATCGAACTATGGCTACACCTTC.

This chain uses TRBV19 with TRBJ1-1; tentatively, D is TRBD1 (5 bases). The V end was cut by 5 bases, the J end by 2 bases, with 15 bases between. CDR1 LNHDA and CDR2 SQIVND come from the germline V gene (reference sequence). The CDR3 has 15 amino acids. CDR3 sequence reads: CASSVRRGYNTEAFF. The CDR3 DNA sequence: TGTGCCAGTAGTGTAAGGAGGGGCTACAACACTGAAGCTTTCTTT.

This chain links TRBV12-3 or TRBV12-4 with TRBJ1-6, with 7 bases that match TRBD1. J was trimmed by 7 bases and V by 5 bases; bases with no gene match: 2. The CDR3 is 13 amino acids. Written as DNA, the CDR3 is TGTGCCAGCAGTGTGGGACAGAATTCACCCCTCCACTTT. Translated: CASSVGQNSPLHF.

The J gene is TRBJ2-5, the V gene TRBV6-5, with 10 bases aligning to TRBD1. Germline V gene data show CDR1 as MNHEY and CDR2 as SVGAGI. V shed 4 bases, J shed 5 bases, and the junction held 10 bases outside the gene matches. The CDR3 is made up of 16 amino acids. CDR3 protein: CASSSSGTGVLETQYF. CDR3 bases: TGTGCCAGCAGTTCCTCCGGGACAGGGGTGTTGGAGACCCAGTACTTC.

The gene calls are TRBV7-9 and TRBJ2-7; 7 bases are shared with TRBD1. Trimming took 4 bases from V and 0 from J; bases not matched to a gene: 9. The CDR3 sequence is 16 residues long. Germline V gives CDR1 SEHNR, CDR2 FQNEAQ (reference sequence). The CDR3 DNA reads TGTGCCAGCAGCTCAATACCGGGACAGAGCTCCTACGAGCAGTACTTC. Its protein is CASSSIPGQSSYEQYF.

This chain connects TRBV10-3 to TRBJ2-6, with unresolved D. Germline loops: CDR1 ENHRY, CDR2 SYGVKD. This CDR3 contains 15 residues. Trimming stripped 3 bases from V and 0 bases from J, with 6 bases between. CDR3 in amino acids: CAISDSSSGANVLTF. In DNA, the CDR3 is TGTGCCATCAGTGATTCTAGCTCTGGGGCCAACGTCCTGACTTTC.

This chain joins TRBV7-2 and TRBJ2-2, with 8 bases matching TRBD2. Trimming removed 7 bases from V and 2 bases from J; junction bases left unmatched: 9. This CDR3 is 16 amino acids long. Germline-derived CDR1 and CDR2 are SGHTA and FQGNSA. CDR3 residues: CASITRGGHNTGELFF. CDR3 DNA: TGTGCCAGCATCACTCGGGGGGGCCACAACACCGGGGAGCTGTTTTTT.

V usage is TRBV20-1 and J usage is TRBJ2-2; 11 bases match TRBD1. The germline V gene has CDR1 DFQATT and CDR2 SNEGSKA (reference sequence). With 3 bases clipped from V and 3 bases from J, the junction kept 6 bases outside the gene matches. This CDR3 is built from 16 residues. DNA of the CDR3: TGCAGTGCTAGTAGGGACAGGGGGTCATACACCGGGGAGCTGTTTTTT. Its protein product is CSASRDRGSYTGELFF.

The chain combines TRBV5-1 with TRBJ2-7, with D uncertain. There are 14 residues in the CDR3. With 1 base removed from V and 1 base from J, the gap between germline ends came to 9 bases. CDR1 is SGHRS and CDR2 is YFSETQ in the germline V gene. The CDR3 DNA is TGCGCCAGCAGCTTGACAGAACCATCCTACGAGCAGTACTTC. Its translation is CASSLTEPSYEQYF.

As regards this clone: Other nucleotide sequences from this sample produce the same CDR3. The V and J genes are TRBV18 and TRBJ2-7; no clear D gene. The ends were cut back, 0 bases at V and 3 bases at J, with 6 bases in the middle. In germline, CDR1 is KGHSH, CDR2 LQKENI. This CDR3 comprises 13 residues. The CDR3 reads CASSPPPGYEQYF. DNA for the CDR3: TGTGCCAGCTCACCACCCCCCGGCTACGAGCAGTACTTC. The full variable domain, its missing parts supplied by reference TRBV18 and TRBJ2-7, is NAGVMQNPRHLVRRRGQEARLRCSPMKGHSHVYWYRQLPEEGLKFMVYLQKENIIDESGMPKERFSAEFPKEGPSILRIQQVVRGDSAAYFCASSPPPGYEQYFGPGTRLTVT.

The V and J genes are TRBV5-4 and TRBJ1-1; D perhaps matches TRBD1 (6 bases). V gave up 3 bases and J gave up 4 bases, with 25 bases separating them. The CDR3 is made up of 18 amino acids. Germline CDR1 and CDR2: SGHNT and YYREEE (reference sequence). The CDR3 is CASSYYRALRGLSTEAFF. In DNA, the CDR3 is TGTGCCAGCAGCTACTACAGGGCCCTCCGGGGTTTAAGCACTGAAGCTTTCTTT.

V usage is TRBV7-2 and J usage is TRBJ1-1; TRBD1 aligns across 8 bases. Germline CDR1 reads SGHTA; CDR2 reads FQGNSA. J gave up 5 bases and V 0 bases, and 5 bases lay outside the gene matches. The CDR3 length is 15 residues. The CDR3 sequence: CASSLAATGGTEAFF. CDR3 coding DNA: TGTGCCAGCAGCTTAGCGGCAACAGGGGGGACTGAAGCTTTCTTT.

The J gene is TRBJ1-5, the V gene TRBV11-3; TRBD1 aligns across 9 bases. The trim removed 6 bases at V and 2 bases at J, leaving 8 bases unmatched. This CDR3 region has 16 residues. Germline CDR1 SGHNT, CDR2 YENEEA. The CDR3 DNA follows: TGTGCCAGCAGTTACCACAGGGGGCCGGGCAATCAGCCCCAGCATTTT. The encoded protein is CASSYHRGPGNQPQHF. Variable domain in full (rest from reference TRBV11-3 and TRBJ1-5): EAGVVQSPRYKIIEKKQPVAFWCNPISGHNTLYWYLQNLGQGPELLIRYENEEAVDDSQLPKDRFSAERLKGVDSTLKIQPAELGDSAVYLCASSYHRGPGNQPQHFGDGTRLSIL.

The V gene is TRBV5-1, the J gene TRBJ1-2; D might be TRBD1 (5 bases). The V and J ends lost 0 bases and 6 bases respectively, with 12 bases between them. Germline V CDR1 and CDR2: SGHRS, YFSETQ. The CDR3 covers 14 residues. CDR3 coding DNA: TGCGCCAGCAGCTTGGCGGTAGGGGATAATGGCTACACCTTC. It encodes CASSLAVGDNGYTF.

The J gene is TRBJ2-3, the V gene TRBV20-1; the match to TRBD2 covers 11 bases. Losses at the gene ends were 3 bases for V and 1 base for J; bases not matched to a gene: 12. The germline CDR1 and CDR2 sequences are DFQATT and SNEGSKA (reference sequence). The CDR3 is 18 amino acids. CDR3 bases: TGCAGTGCTAGTTGGGCCTTAGCGGGGGGGCCGCGCACAGATACGCAGTATTTT. Translated: CSASWALAGGPRTDTQYF.

V usage is TRBV5-5 and J usage is TRBJ2-6; 9 bases fit TRBD1. V lost 5 bases, J lost 4 bases, and 13 bases stayed unmatched. The CDR3 has 18 residues. Germline-derived CDR1 and CDR2 are SGHKS and YYEKEE (reference sequence). In DNA form, the CDR3 reads TGTGCCAGCAGGGAGGGACAGGGTAGTGTTTTAGGGGCCAACGTCCTGACTTTC. Translation gives CASREGQGSVLGANVLTF.

The chain has TRBV5-6 and TRBJ2-5, with TRBD2 matching 10 bases. The CDR3 has 18 residues. V shed 3 bases and J 4 bases; nucleotides not matched to a gene: 15. Per germline, CDR1 SGHDT and CDR2 YYEEEE. CDR3 loop: CASSSMKGSGGAGETQYF. In DNA, the CDR3 is TGTGCCAGCAGCTCAATGAAGGGCAGCGGGGGGGCCGGAGAGACCCAGTACTTC.

The rearrangement links TRBV3-1 (or the pseudogene TRBV3-2) to TRBJ2-7; TRBD1 aligns across 8 bases. The ends lost 4 bases at V and 5 bases at J; junction bases unmatched: 10. Germline-derived CDR1 and CDR2 are LGHDT and YNNKEL (reference sequence). The length of the CDR3 is 15 residues. CDR3 sequence: CASSPQGQALHEQYF. DNA for the CDR3: TGTGCCAGCAGCCCCCAGGGACAGGCTCTCCACGAGCAGTACTTC.

V usage is TRBV2 and J usage is TRBJ2-3, with D tentatively TRBD1 (6 bases). CDR3 length: 15 residues. Germline CDR1 and CDR2: SNHLY and FYNNEI. The germline V and J ends were trimmed by 5 bases and 0 bases, with 12 bases remaining between them. CDR3 in DNA: TGTGCCAGCAGTAGCCGGGACACAAGCACAGATACGCAGTATTTT. Translation: CASSSRDTSTDTQYF.

The gene calls are TRBV20-1 and TRBJ1-5; D is ambiguous. The CDR3 spans 13 residues. V was cut by 3 bases and J by 2 bases, with 8 bases left in between. Germline V gene data show CDR1 as DFQATT and CDR2 as SNEGSKA (reference sequence). DNA for the CDR3: TGCAGTGCTAGTTTCCAGGGCAATCAGCCCCAGCATTTT. Protein sequence: CSASFQGNQPQHF.

The V and J genes are TRBV28 and TRBJ1-2; TRBD1 matches at 9 bases. The CDR3 runs 15 residues. V lost 5 bases, J lost 2 bases, and 6 bases stayed unmatched. CDR1 and CDR2 (germline): MDHEN, SYDVKM. For the CDR3, the DNA is TGTGCCAGCAGTCTGACCGGGACAGGGAACTATGGCTACACCTTC. Protein product: CASSLTGTGNYGYTF.

V is TRBV29-1 and J is TRBJ1-2; no firm D call. The germline V gene has CDR1 SQVTM and CDR2 ANQGSEA. This CDR3 contains 13 residues. Trimming took off 8 bases at V and 0 bases at J, with 13 bases between the two ends. This chain's CDR3 is CSIRTPANYGYTF. The CDR3 DNA reads TGCAGCATACGGACTCCGGCTAACTATGGCTACACCTTC. The variable domain in full, with the rest retrieved from reference TRBV29-1 and TRBJ1-2, is SAVISQKPSRDICQRGTSLTIQCQVDSQVTMMFWYRQQPGQSLTLIATANQGSEATYESGFVIDKFPISRPNLTFSTLTVSNMSPEDSSIYLCSIRTPANYGYTFGSGTRLTVV.

This rearrangement joins TRBV4-2 to TRBJ1-1; TRBD1 is a possible D gene (6 bases). V lost 4 bases and J 9 bases, leaving 15 bases between the germline ends. The germline CDR1 and CDR2 sequences are LGHNA and YNFKEQ. The CDR3 length is 13 residues. CDR3 sequence reads: CASSRKDSFQAFF. The DNA for the CDR3 is TGTGCCAGCAGCCGTAAGGACAGTTTTCAAGCTTTCTTT.

The chain couples TRBV7-2 to TRBJ1-4, with TRBD1 matching 9 bases. The CDR3 sequence is 15 residues long. J gave up 8 bases and V 4 bases, and 8 bases lay outside the gene matches. Germline V CDR1 and CDR2: SGHTA, FQGNSA. The CDR3, as DNA: TGTGCCAGCAGCTCTCCGGGACAGGGTGGCGAAAAACTGTTTTTT. Protein sequence: CASSSPGQGGEKLFF. The full variable domain, its missing parts supplied by reference TRBV7-2 and TRBJ1-4, is GAGVSQSPSNKVTEKGKDVELRCDPISGHTALYWYRQSLGQGLEFLIYFQGNSAPDKSGLPSDRFSAERTGGSVSTLTIQRTQQEDSAVYLCASSSPGQGGEKLFFGSGTQLSVL.

The genes are TRBV7-8 and TRBJ2-1; D is ambiguous. Germline V gene data show CDR1 as SGHVS and CDR2 as FQNEAQ. V was cut by 3 bases and J by 8 bases, with 8 bases left in between. The CDR3 is made up of 12 amino acids. The CDR3 reads CASSFGFDEQFF. The CDR3 region has the DNA TGTGCCAGCAGCTTCGGGTTCGATGAGCAGTTCTTC.

The gene calls are TRBV9 and TRBJ1-1, with 9 bases identical to TRBD1. J lost 4 bases, V lost 3 bases, and 16 bases had no gene match. This CDR3 is 18 amino acids long. Germline assignment: CDR1 SGDLS and CDR2 YYNGEE. CDR3 nucleotide sequence: TGTGCCAGCAGCGCGACAACAGGGGGCAGCGGACGACTCACTGAAGCTTTCTTT. Residues: CASSATTGGSGRLTEAFF. The complete variable domain, with remaining parts taken from reference TRBV9 and TRBJ1-1, reads DSGVTQTPKHLITATGQRVTLRCSPRSGDLSVYWYQQSLDQGLQFLIQYYNGEERAKGNILERFSAQQFPDLHSELNLSSLELGDSALYFCASSATTGGSGRLTEAFFGQGTRLTVV.

The J gene is TRBJ1-6, the V gene TRBV7-9, with D tentatively TRBD1 (5 bases). The CDR3 has 13 amino acids. The V and J ends lost 4 bases and 6 bases respectively, with 7 bases between them. Germline V gene data show CDR1 as SEHNR and CDR2 as FQNEAQ (reference sequence). The CDR3 nucleotides are TGTGCCAGCAGCTCTAGGGGTAATTCACCCCTCCACTTT. Translating it yields CASSSRGNSPLHF.

The chain uses TRBV5-1 and TRBJ1-1; D might be TRBD1 (5 bases). Between the trimmed V and J ends, which lost 4 bases and 0 bases, there was a span of 10 bases. The CDR3 length is 14 residues. Germline V CDR1 and CDR2: SGHRS, YFSETQ. The chain's CDR3 is CASSPTGVNTEAFF. The CDR3 coding sequence is TGCGCCAGCAGCCCTACGGGGGTGAACACTGAAGCTTTCTTT. The whole variable domain, filled in from reference TRBV5-1 and TRBJ1-1, reads KAGVTQTPRYLIKTRGQQVTLSCSPISGHRSVSWYQQTPGQGLQFLFEYFSETQRNKGNFPGRFSGRQFSNSRSEMNVSTLELGDSALYLCASSPTGVNTEAFFGQGTRLTVV.

V and J are TRBV6-5 and TRBJ2-7; TRBD1 matches at 7 bases. The CDR3 length is 13 residues. Trimming removed 7 bases from V and 7 bases from J; junction bases left unmatched: 10. Germline-derived CDR1 and CDR2 are MNHEY and SVGAGI. CDR3 residues: CASTEGTAQEQYF. CDR3 sequence (DNA): TGTGCCAGCACCGAGGGGACAGCTCAGGAGCAGTACTTC.